Shown below are 32 T cell receptor beta chains from a single sample sequenced in a study of regulatory T cells in long-lasting Graves disease. Time point meaning: newly diagnosed GD, antithyroid drugs for less than 3 months. RNA extracted from PBMCs served as the sequencing template. HTBI primers from iRepertoire and Arm-PCR of CDR3 regions yielded the TCR beta libraries. MiXCR, run by TCRdb on the multiplex PCR reads, gives a single entry per CDR3 protein. The sample lists 350,000 to 500,000 distinct CDR3 sequences; about 14% were seen once. The sample was also reused in another study, on T cells in Graves' hyperthyroidism and ophthalmopathy.

Sequencing used peripheral blood mononuclear cells (PBMCs), obtained at new diagnosis, from a patient treated with antithyroid drugs. The source is a woman between 45 and 60 years old with Graves disease.

V usage is TRBV28 and J usage is TRBJ1-2; D uncertain. This CDR3 is built from 13 residues. The V end was cut by 5 bases, the J end by 4 bases, with 11 bases between. Per germline, CDR1 MDHEN and CDR2 SYDVKM. The CDR3 nucleotides read TGTGCCAGCAGTCCAAGAGCTTTCTATGGCTACACCTTC. It translates to CASSPRAFYGYTF.

This clonotype has ten or more counts. The V and J genes are TRBV28 and TRBJ1-2; D not resolved. CDR3 size: 12 residues. Trimming removed 4 bases at V and 4 bases at J, with 7 bases between. Looked up from germline, CDR1 is MDHEN and CDR2 is SYDVKM. The CDR3 coding sequence is TGTGCCAGCAGTTCCCGGACCTATGGCTACACCTTC. The encoded protein is CASSSRTYGYTF.

This clonotype was seen many times. The chain employs TRBV6-1 and TRBJ2-5; 11 nucleotides match TRBD2. The length of the CDR3 is 17 residues. From germline, CDR1 is MNHNS and CDR2 SASEGT. Unmatched junction bases numbered 7, after V lost 2 bases and J lost 2 bases. CDR3 protein: CASSEPLLAGEQETQYF. CDR3 DNA sequence: TGTGCCAGCAGTGAACCCTTACTAGCGGGAGAGCAAGAGACCCAGTACTTC.

There are many counts of this clonotype. The chain recombines TRBV28 with TRBJ2-2; D possibly matches TRBD1 or TRBD2 (6 bases each). The V gene's germline CDR1 is MDHEN and CDR2 SYDVKM. The CDR3 loop spans 15 amino acids. The ends were cut back, 4 bases at V and 3 bases at J, with 12 bases in the middle. In DNA, the CDR3 is TGTGCCAGCAGTTCACAGGGACTTTACACCGGGGAGCTGTTTTTT. It specifies CASSSQGLYTGELFF.

This clonotype has a count of ten or more. The rearrangement uses TRBV28 and TRBJ2-3; a weak D match, TRBD1 (5 bases). The CDR3 covers 15 residues. Germline CDR1 is MDHEN and CDR2 is SYDVKM. V lost 6 bases to trimming and J lost 2 bases, with 15 bases between them. CDR3 in amino acids: CASSPGQGYTDTQYF. In DNA form, the CDR3 reads TGTGCCAGCAGCCCCGGCCAGGGTTACACAGATACGCAGTATTTT.

The chain is built from TRBV20-1 and TRBJ1-5, with TRBD1 identical over 8 bases. With V trimmed by 0 bases and J by 7 bases, 5 bases remained unmatched. The CDR3 loop spans 14 amino acids. The germline V gene encodes CDR1 DFQATT and CDR2 SNEGSKA (reference sequence). The CDR3 region is CSARDDRGAQPQHF. The CDR3 region has the DNA TGCAGTGCTAGAGATGACAGGGGTGCCCAGCCCCAGCATTTT.

V and J are TRBV10-3 and TRBJ1-4; 9 bases align to TRBD1. Germline assignment: CDR1 ENHRY and CDR2 SYGVKD. CDR3 length equals 14 residues. V trimming: 4 bases; J trimming: 4 bases; junction bases outside the gene matches: 1. CDR3 nucleotides: TGTGCCATCAGTGGGACAGGGGTTAATGAAAAACTGTTTTTT. Translating it yields CAISGTGVNEKLFF.

This clonotype has a count of ten or more. V and J are TRBV12-3 or TRBV12-4 and TRBJ2-7; D might be TRBD2 (5 bases). Trimming removed 3 bases from V and 2 bases from J, with 11 bases in between. This CDR3 region has 14 residues. CDR3 nucleotide sequence: TGTGCCAGCAGTTTTTGGGCGACTACCTACGAGCAGTACTTC. The encoded protein is CASSFWATTYEQYF.

The chain recombines TRBV29-1 with TRBJ2-5; D perhaps matches TRBD2 (6 bases). CDR1 and CDR2 from the germline V gene are SQVTM and ANQGSEA. The V gene lost 5 bases and the J gene lost 2 bases, with 18 bases spanning the gap. The CDR3 length is 15 residues. CDR3 sequence reads: CSVSGVVLRQETQYF. As DNA, the CDR3 is TGCAGCGTTTCGGGGGTCGTTTTGCGGCAAGAGACCCAGTACTTC.

This clonotype was observed a few times. J is TRBJ2-7 and V is TRBV28; 13 positions agree with TRBD2. The junction had 2 bases not matched to a gene; V was cut back by 4 bases and J by 2 bases. This CDR3 is 15 amino acids long. Germline CDR1 and CDR2: MDHEN and SYDVKM. The CDR3 region has the DNA TGTGCCAGCAGTTCGGGACTAGCGGGACCCTACGAGCAGTACTTC. This sequence encodes CASSSGLAGPYEQYF.

The rearrangement joins TRBV19 to TRBJ1-3; no clear D. Germline values: CDR1 LNHDA, CDR2 SQIVND (reference sequence). Trimming removed 6 bases at V and 2 bases at J, with 11 bases between. The CDR3 length is 14 residues. CDR3 amino acids: CASSTGNPGNTIYF. The DNA of the CDR3 is TGTGCCAGTAGCACCGGGAACCCTGGAAACACCATATATTTT.

A few counts support this clonotype. The chain carries TRBV7-9 and TRBJ1-1; 10 bases line up with TRBD1. Germline values: CDR1 SEHNR, CDR2 FQNEAQ (reference sequence). J gave up 0 bases and V 6 bases, and 13 bases lay outside the gene matches. This CDR3 has 18 residues. This CDR3 reads CASSFPNPGQGMNTEAFF. Written as DNA, the CDR3 is TGTGCCAGCAGTTTTCCCAATCCGGGACAGGGGATGAACACTGAAGCTTTCTTT.

Remarks on this clonotype: The junction and the germline gene differ at one end; a read error may be behind it. J is TRBJ2-2 and V is TRBV7-2, with D maybe TRBD1 (6 bases). CDR1 and CDR2 from the germline V gene are SGHTA and FQGNSA. This CDR3 spans 15 amino acids. CDR3 protein: CANSQGTTQTGELFF. For the CDR3, the DNA is TGTGCCAACAGCCAGGGGACAACCCAAACCGGGGAGCTGTTTTTT.

This clonotype was detected a few times. CDR3 protein: CASSQVTTGGYGYTF. CDR3 DNA: TGTGCCAGCAGCCAAGTAACAACAGGGGGCTATGGCTACACCTTC. This chain links TRBV3-1 with TRBJ1-2, with 8 bases aligning to TRBD1. Germline lookup yields CDR1 LGHDT and CDR2 YNNKEL (reference sequence). V was clipped by 1 base and J by 4 bases; unmatched bases: 5. This CDR3 has 15 residues.

This clonotype was seen at least ten times. The chain is built from TRBV12-3 or TRBV12-4 and TRBJ2-3, with TRBD2 matching over 12 bases. With 2 bases clipped from V and 0 bases from J, the junction kept 3 bases outside the gene matches. This CDR3 has 17 residues. The CDR3: CASSLLAGGPSTDTQYF. The CDR3 region has the DNA TGTGCCAGCAGTTTACTAGCGGGAGGGCCTAGCACAGATACGCAGTATTTT.

The V call is TRBV7-9, the J call TRBJ2-7; D call uncertain. CDR1 SEHNR and CDR2 FQNEAQ come from the germline V gene (reference sequence). There are 12 residues in the CDR3. Trimming cost V 5 bases and J 2 bases, with 7 bases left between them. The CDR3 DNA sequence: TGTGCCAGCAGCAAGGAGACCTACGAGCAGTACTTC. Its translation: CASSKETYEQYF.

This clonotype was counted at least ten times. The chain recombines TRBV28 with TRBJ1-4; a weak D match, TRBD1 (5 bases). Germline CDR1 reads MDHEN; CDR2 reads SYDVKM. The V end was cut by 2 bases, the J end by 8 bases, with 12 bases between. The length of the CDR3 is 14 residues. CDR3 DNA: TGTGCCAGCAGTTTAACCGGGACGCTAGAAAAACTGTTTTTT. It specifies CASSLTGTLEKLFF. Together with reference TRBV28 and TRBJ1-4, the CDR3 gives the full variable domain: DVKVTQSSRYLVKRTGEKVFLECVQDMDHENMFWYRQDPGLGLRLIYFSYDVKMKEKGDIPEGYSVSREKKERFSLILESASTNQTSMYLCASSLTGTLEKLFFGSGTQLSVL.

This clonotype was detected only a few times. V usage is TRBV19 and J usage is TRBJ1-2, with 7 bases identical to TRBD1. Trimming removed 5 bases from V and 10 bases from J; junction bases left unmatched: 10. CDR1 is LNHDA and CDR2 is SQIVND in the germline V gene (reference sequence). This CDR3 spans 13 amino acids. The CDR3 here is CASSFADRPIYTF. CDR3 nucleotides: TGTGCCAGTAGTTTCGCGGACAGGCCCATCTACACCTTC. The full variable domain, in which reference TRBV19 and TRBJ1-2 provide the parts outside the CDR3, is DGGITQSPKYLFRKEGQNVTLSCEQNLNHDAMYWYRQDPGQGLRLIYYSQIVNDFQKGDIAEGYSVSREKKESFPLTVTSAQKNPTAFYLCASSFADRPIYTFGSGTRLTVV.

The rearrangement uses TRBV18 and TRBJ2-3; D call uncertain. The CDR3 has 14 residues. Trimming took off 3 bases at V and 2 bases at J, with 9 bases between the two ends. Germline values: CDR1 KGHSH, CDR2 LQKENI. CDR3 DNA sequence: TGTGCCAGCTCACCGAAGGACCACACAGATACGCAGTATTTT. Its protein product is CASSPKDHTDTQYF.

About this clonotype itself: A read error may produce the germline difference seen at one junction end. The chain couples TRBV7-9 to TRBJ2-7; D uncertain. The CDR3 length is 13 residues. The germline V gene encodes CDR1 SEHNR and CDR2 FQNEAQ (reference sequence). The CDR3 reads CASSYKNSGEQCF. The CDR3 region has the DNA TGTGCCAGCAGCTACAAAAACTCTGGCGAGCAGTGCTTC.

This clonotype was seen only a few times. This chain uses TRBV28 with TRBJ2-3, with 9 bases lining up with TRBD2. The CDR3 runs 15 residues. V lost 6 bases and J lost 10; bases outside the gene matches: 14. The germline CDR1 and CDR2 sequences are MDHEN and SYDVKM. The CDR3: CASSRSREGGRAQYF. DNA of the CDR3: TGTGCCAGCAGCCGCTCGCGGGAGGGTGGGAGGGCGCAGTATTTT.

V usage is TRBV19 and J usage is TRBJ1-5; 8 positions match TRBD1. V shed 8 bases and J 2 bases; nucleotides not matched to a gene: 8. The length of the CDR3 is 15 residues. Germline values: CDR1 LNHDA, CDR2 SQIVND (reference sequence). The CDR3 loop is CASGGQGEGNQPQHF. CDR3 bases: TGTGCCAGTGGCGGACAGGGAGAGGGCAATCAGCCCCAGCATTTT.

This clonotype was counted between two and nine times. This sequence joins TRBV28 and TRBJ2-1; D remains unclear. In germline, CDR1 is MDHEN, CDR2 SYDVKM. The V end lost 3 bases, the J end lost 8 bases, and 5 bases lay between the germline ends. This CDR3 comprises 11 residues. The CDR3 DNA is TGTGCCAGCAGTTTTTTAGATGAGCAGTTCTTC. Protein: CASSFLDEQFF. The full variable domain, completed using reference TRBV28 and TRBJ2-1, is DVKVTQSSRYLVKRTGEKVFLECVQDMDHENMFWYRQDPGLGLRLIYFSYDVKMKEKGDIPEGYSVSREKKERFSLILESASTNQTSMYLCASSFLDEQFFGPGTRLTVL.

This clonotype was observed a few times. The chain recombines TRBV6-1 with TRBJ2-7, with 14 bases fitting TRBD2. Trimming cost V 5 bases and J 3 bases; bases outside gene matches: 15. Germline-derived CDR1 and CDR2 are MNHNS and SASEGT. There are 19 residues in the CDR3. CDR3 sequence: CASSTPYGTSGRGGYEQYF. CDR3 in DNA: TGTGCCAGCAGTACGCCGTACGGGACTAGCGGGAGAGGTGGCTACGAGCAGTACTTC.

As regards this clonotype: This may be a read error: a much more frequent sequence differs by one nucleotide. The V gene is TRBV9, the J gene TRBJ2-1, with TRBD2 matching over 8 bases. This CDR3 has 15 amino acids. V lost 3 bases to trimming and J lost 0 bases; unmatched junction nucleotides: 2. Germline V gene sequence: CDR1 SGDLS, CDR2 YYNGEE. This CDR3 reads CASSESGSSYNEQFF. Written as DNA, the CDR3 is TGTGCCAGCAGCGAGAGCGGGAGCTCCTACAATGAGCAGTTCTTC.

This clonotype was seen a few times. At one boundary the junction diverges from the germline segment, which might be a read error. The genes are TRBV11-1 and TRBJ2-2, with D perhaps TRBD1 or TRBD2 (7 bases each). From germline, CDR1 is SGHAT and CDR2 FQDESV (reference sequence). The CDR3 spans 15 residues. DNA of the CDR3: TGTGTCAGCAGCATTACCGACAGGGAGGGCGGGGAGCTGTTTTTT. Its translation: CVSSITDREGGELFF.

The genes are TRBV29-1 and TRBJ2-2; 12 nucleotides align to TRBD2. The CDR3 has 17 residues. The trim removed 3 bases at V and 0 bases at J, leaving 5 bases unmatched. CDR1 is SQVTM, CDR2 ANQGSEA, per germline. The DNA for the CDR3 is TGCAGCGTTGATGGACTAGCGGGATCAGCGAACACCGGGGAGCTGTTTTTT. Amino acids: CSVDGLAGSANTGELFF.

In this sample, this clonotype turned up many times. V usage is TRBV9 and J usage is TRBJ1-1, with D maybe TRBD1 (5 bases). CDR3 length equals 16 residues. V lost 3 bases to trimming and J lost 0 bases, with 15 bases between them. Germline CDR1 reads SGDLS; CDR2 reads YYNGEE. In DNA, the CDR3 is TGTGCCAGCAGCGCAACAGCGGGACGGCTGAACACTGAAGCTTTCTTT. Translating it yields CASSATAGRLNTEAFF. The whole variable domain, remainder taken from reference TRBV9 and TRBJ1-1, is DSGVTQTPKHLITATGQRVTLRCSPRSGDLSVYWYQQSLDQGLQFLIQYYNGEERAKGNILERFSAQQFPDLHSELNLSSLELGDSALYFCASSATAGRLNTEAFFGQGTRLTVV.

This clonotype was detected only a few times. V and J are TRBV29-1 and TRBJ2-1; TRBD2 aligns across 9 bases. The CDR3 covers 15 residues. V lost 1 base and J lost 0; bases outside the gene matches: 1. In germline, CDR1 is SQVTM, CDR2 ANQGSEA. CDR3 in DNA: TGCAGCGTTGAAGTGCGGGAGGGCTCCTACAATGAGCAGTTCTTC. Its translation is CSVEVREGSYNEQFF.

This clonotype was seen repeatedly, ten times or more. The CDR3 DNA reads as TGCAGTGCTAGATCGACTATTAATTGGATGGACAATGAGCAGTTCTTC. Translation: CSARSTINWMDNEQFF. The genes are TRBV20-1 and TRBJ2-1, with D possibly TRBD2 on 5 matching bases. The germline V and J ends were trimmed by 2 bases and 5 bases, with 19 bases remaining between them. Germline assignment: CDR1 DFQATT and CDR2 SNEGSKA (reference sequence). The CDR3 length is 16 residues.

This clonotype was counted at least ten times. The gene calls are TRBV28 and TRBJ2-1; 8 bases are shared with TRBD1. The CDR3 totals 14 residues. V lost 3 bases to trimming and J lost 8 bases; unmatched junction nucleotides: 6. Germline V CDR1 and CDR2: MDHEN, SYDVKM. In DNA, the CDR3 is TGTGCCAGCAGTTTCTCTGACAGGGGCCATGAGCAGTTCTTC. It encodes CASSFSDRGHEQFF.

At least ten counts were recorded for this clonotype. The CDR3 loop is CASSLDGQRSNQPQHF. The CDR3 coding sequence is TGTGCCAGCAGCCTCGACGGACAGCGGAGCAATCAGCCCCAGCATTTT. The V and J genes are TRBV12-3 or TRBV12-4 and TRBJ1-5; tentatively, D is TRBD1 (6 bases). The CDR3 extends over 16 amino acids. V lost 6 bases and J 1 base, leaving 16 bases between the germline ends.